This T cell receptor (beta chain) was captured in a study of cytomegalovirus exposure and HLA in healthy donors. The PCR contained 60 Vbeta and 13 Jbeta primers. Some clones are missing from TCRdb's copy, which holds only in-frame ones; the method was immunoSEQ multiplex PCR. The sample has 100,000 or so clones, roughly 58% seen once. Whereas donors were nominally healthy upon sampling, unrecorded immune exposures were probable. The germline V and J ends were trimmed by 6 bases and 3 bases, with 11 bases remaining between them. Germline-derived CDR1 and CDR2 are SNHLY and FYNNEI. The CDR3 sequence is 14 residues long. On this clone itself: As yet, its antigen is unknown.

The study's findings and limits: Both high specificity and high sensitivity reportedly marked the classifier's diagnosis of cytomegalovirus status.

J is TRBJ2-2 and V is TRBV2; D perhaps matches TRBD1 (6 bases). Material for sequencing was PBMCs. The receptor was isolated from a woman younger than 45 in good health and CMV-seropositive. CDR3 protein: CASRKDSYTGELFF. In DNA, the CDR3 is TGTGCCAGCAGGAAGGACAGTTACACCGGGGAGCTGTTTTTT.